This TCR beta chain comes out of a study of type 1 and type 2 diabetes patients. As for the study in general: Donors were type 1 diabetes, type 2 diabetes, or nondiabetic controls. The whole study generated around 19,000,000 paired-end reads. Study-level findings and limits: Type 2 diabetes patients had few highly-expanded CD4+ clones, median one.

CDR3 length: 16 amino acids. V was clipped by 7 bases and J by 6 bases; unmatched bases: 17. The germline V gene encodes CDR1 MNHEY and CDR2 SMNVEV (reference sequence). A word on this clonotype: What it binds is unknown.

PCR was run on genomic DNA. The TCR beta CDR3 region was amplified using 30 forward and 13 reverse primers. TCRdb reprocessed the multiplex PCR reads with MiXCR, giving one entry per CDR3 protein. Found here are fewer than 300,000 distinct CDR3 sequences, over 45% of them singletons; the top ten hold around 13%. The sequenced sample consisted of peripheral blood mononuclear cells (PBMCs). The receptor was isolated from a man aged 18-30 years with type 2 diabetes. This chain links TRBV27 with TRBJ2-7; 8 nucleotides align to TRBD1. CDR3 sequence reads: CASKTQGVLLSGEQYF. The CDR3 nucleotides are TGTGCCAGCAAGACACAGGGGGTCCTTTTGTCGGGCGAGCAGTACTTC.